One sample yielded the 4 T cell receptor beta chains listed below, sequenced in a study of T cell responses to AZD1222 COVID-19 vaccine. Some clones are missing from TCRdb's copy, which holds only in-frame ones; the method was immunoSEQ multiplex PCR. The repertoire consists of 150,000 to 180,000 clones, with around nine tenths occurring once and the leading ten covering approximately 6.6%. This specimen consisted of peripheral blood, obtained after recovery from COVID-19. The receptor source for this set is an adult who had recovered from COVID-19.

The V gene is TRBV15, the J gene TRBJ1-2, with D perhaps TRBD1 (6 bases). The V gene lost 0 bases and the J gene lost 0 bases, with 14 bases spanning the gap. Germline V gene sequence: CDR1 LNHNV, CDR2 YYDKDF (reference sequence). The CDR3 spans 17 residues. The CDR3 DNA reads as TGTGCCACCAGCAGAGATCTCGGGGGCCTCGCTAACTATGGCTACACCTTC. This translates into CATSRDLGGLANYGYTF. Filled out from reference TRBV15 and TRBJ1-2, the complete variable domain reads DAMVIQNPRYQVTQFGKPVTLSCSQTLNHNVMYWYQQKSSQAPKLLFHYYDKDFNNEADTPDNFQSRRPNTSFCFLDIRSPGLGDTAMYLCATSRDLGGLANYGYTFGSGTRLTVV.

The V call is TRBV4-1, the J call TRBJ2-2; either TRBD1 or TRBD2 may supply D (5 bases each). Trimming stripped 0 bases from V and 2 bases from J, with 10 bases between. This CDR3 is built from 16 residues. CDR1 is MGHRA and CDR2 is YSYEKL in the germline V gene. CDR3 bases: TGCGCCAGCAGCCAAGATTCCGGGACCAACACCGGGGAGCTGTTTTTT. Its translation is CASSQDSGTNTGELFF.

This clone was detected only a few times. DNA for the CDR3: TGTGCCAGCAGTGGGTGGCTAGCGGGGGGACTTCAAGAGACCCAGTACTTC. The encoded protein is CASSGWLAGGLQETQYF. The V gene is TRBV2, the J gene TRBJ2-5; 11 nucleotides line up with TRBD2. The CDR3 totals 17 residues. CDR1 is SNHLY, CDR2 FYNNEI, per germline. V dropped 4 bases and J dropped 2; count of bases not matched to a gene: 9.

The chain uses TRBV18 and TRBJ1-2; TRBD1 matches at 9 bases. Trimming cost V 3 bases and J 4 bases; bases outside gene matches: 12. Germline V gene data show CDR1 as KGHSH and CDR2 as LQKENI. The length of the CDR3 is 17 residues. The CDR3 DNA reads as TGTGCCAGCTCACCCGACTCCGGGACAGGGCGCAGCTATGGCTACACCTTC. It yields the protein CASSPDSGTGRSYGYTF.